This TCR beta chain was recovered during a study of cytomegalovirus exposure and HLA in healthy donors. PCR amplification relied on 60 Vbeta primers (plus 13 Jbeta primers). Method: immunoSEQ multiplex PCR; TCRdb's copy keeps in-frame clones and lacks some. Among approximately 220,000 clones, approximately 80% were seen once, and the ten largest hold under 0.85%. This CDR3 is built from 15 residues. Germline V gene sequence: CDR1 SNHLY, CDR2 FYNNEI. V shed 6 bases and J shed 1 base, with 13 bases lying between them. The chain carries TRBV2 and TRBJ1-5, with D perhaps matching TRBD1 (5 bases). Sequenced: PBMCs. This sequence originates from a boy between 2 and 10 years old in good health and CMV-seronegative. The CDR3 nucleotides are TGTGCCAGCAGGGCGGGGGGGGGAAGCAATCAGCCCCAGCATTTT. This sequence encodes CASRAGGGSNQPQHF.